What follows is one T cell receptor (beta chain) and its context. The antigen is undetermined. TCRdb's table, derived via immunoSEQ multiplex PCR, lists solely in-frame clones and lacks some. This table has about 120,000 clones, over 80% appearing once. The sample belongs to a study of graft-versus-host responses after intestinal transplantation. Study-wide context: Recipients had multivisceral, liver-intestinal, or isolated intestinal transplants. Each recipient received anti-thymocyte globulin induction, then tacrolimus and steroids for around 3 years.

Germline values: CDR1 SGHVS, CDR2 FQNEAQ. V lost 0 bases, J lost 5 bases, and 7 bases lay in between. The CDR3 extends over 13 amino acids. Study-wide results and limits: Peak circulating GvH clone levels were associated with early post-transplant HvG declines. Present in recipient marrow, GvH clones included some that appeared first in ileum or blood.

The chain carries TRBV7-8 and TRBJ1-2, with unresolved D. The source is a human donor who received an intestinal transplant. This specimen was unstimulated CD4+ T cells sorted from spleen or lymph node cells, taken before intestinal transplant. CDR3 bases: TGTGCCAGCAGCTTAGCAGTCGCATATGGCTACACCTTC. The encoded protein is CASSLAVAYGYTF. The full variable domain, rest sourced from reference TRBV7-8 and TRBJ1-2, is GAGVSQSPRYKVAKRGQDVALRCDPISGHVSLFWYQQALGQGPEFLTYFQNEAQLDKSGLPSDRFFAERPEGSVSTLKIQRTQQEDSAVYLCASSLAVAYGYTFGSGTRLTVV.